The 11 T cell receptor beta chains below were found in one sample sequenced in a study of prognosis after radiotherapy for stage I lung cancer. Template was genomic DNA; TCR beta CDR3 amplified in two multiplex PCR rounds. Gene-specific TRBV and TRBJ primers were used in PCR round one. MiXCR, run by TCRdb on the multiplex PCR reads, gives a single entry per CDR3 protein. The sample carries more than 20,000 distinct CDR3 sequences, around 46% recorded once. The sample in question was PBMCs, obtained before or after stereotactic body radiation therapy (not recorded which). These receptors were obtained from a donor older than 45 with non-small cell lung cancer.

Concerning this clonotype: One junction end does not reproduce the germline sequence, and a read error may be involved. The chain is built from TRBV7-8 and TRBJ2-3, with 9 nucleotides matching TRBD2. Germline V gives CDR1 SGHVS, CDR2 FQNEAQ. This CDR3 is built from 16 residues. The CDR3: CASSLGRLAVRDTHYF. The DNA for the CDR3 is TGTGCTAGCAGCTTAGGGCGACTAGCGGTAAGAGATACGCATTATTTT.

The V and J genes are TRBV5-4 and TRBJ2-5, with 12 bases identical to TRBD1. The trim removed 4 bases at V and 4 bases at J, leaving 8 bases unmatched. Germline V gene sequence: CDR1 SGHNT, CDR2 YYREEE (reference sequence). The CDR3 has 16 amino acids. CDR3 in amino acids: CASSQIGTGGGETQYF. CDR3 DNA: TGTGCCAGCAGCCAAATTGGGACAGGGGGCGGAGAGACCCAGTACTTC.

This clonotype was detected many times. The rearrangement links TRBV7-6 to TRBJ2-5; a weak D match, TRBD1 (6 bases). The CDR3 has 16 amino acids. CDR1 and CDR2 from the germline V gene are SGHVS and FNYEAQ. Trimming cost V 0 bases and J 4 bases, with 15 bases left between them. CDR3 sequence reads: CASSLARDRLGETQYF. CDR3 coding DNA: TGTGCCAGCAGCTTAGCGCGCGACAGGTTGGGAGAGACCCAGTACTTC.

This clonotype occurred once. The gene calls are TRBV2 and TRBJ2-2; TRBD1 agrees at 9 bases. This CDR3 comprises 15 residues. CDR1 is SNHLY and CDR2 is FYNNEI in the germline V gene. V lost 2 bases, J lost 3 bases, and 1 base stayed unmatched. The CDR3 DNA reads TGTGCCAGCAGTGAATGGACAGGGGACACCGGGGAGCTGTTTTTT. This gives the protein CASSEWTGDTGELFF.

This clonotype is judged medium-sized. This chain connects TRBV28 to TRBJ2-3; D perhaps matches TRBD2 (5 bases). V was cut by 5 bases and J by 4 bases, with 10 bases left in between. Germline loops: CDR1 MDHEN, CDR2 SYDVKM. The CDR3 has 13 amino acids. The CDR3 region is CASSPGFSDTQYF. The CDR3 DNA follows: TGTGCCAGCAGTCCGGGATTTTCAGATACGCAGTATTTT.

This clonotype is labeled as medium-sized (0.01 to 0.1%). This chain joins TRBV11-3 and TRBJ2-2, with D possibly TRBD2 on 5 matching bases. Germline V gene data show CDR1 as SGHNT and CDR2 as YENEEA. The CDR3 runs 15 residues. V dropped 5 bases and J dropped 4 bases, with 14 bases sitting between them. In DNA form, the CDR3 reads TGTGCCAGCAGCCCCCAGAGAAGCGGCACCGGGGAGCTGTTTTTT. Encoded protein: CASSPQRSGTGELFF.

The V call is TRBV30, the J call TRBJ1-1, with D perhaps TRBD1 (5 bases). CDR3 size: 10 residues. CDR1 GTSNPN and CDR2 SVGIG come from the germline V gene (reference sequence). Trimming shortened V by 8 bases and J by 6 bases, and 10 bases separated the two germline ends. CDR3 in DNA: TGTGCCGGACACCGCGCTGAAGCTTTCTTT. Translating gives CAGHRAEAFF. Variable domain in full (rest from reference TRBV30 and TRBJ1-1): SQTIHQWPATLVQPVGSPLSLECTVEGTSNPNLYWYRQAAGRGLQLLFYSVGIGQISSEVPQNLSASRPQDRQFILSSKKLLLSDSGFYLCAGHRAEAFFGQGTRLTVV.

This clonotype was found many times. CDR3 sequence: CASSLPYEQYF. CDR3 in DNA: TGTGCCAGTAGTCTCCCCTACGAGCAGTACTTC. This chain uses TRBV19 with TRBJ2-7; D is unclear. The CDR3 contains 11 residues. Germline lookup yields CDR1 LNHDA and CDR2 SQIVND (reference sequence). Trimming took off 5 bases at V and 2 bases at J, with 4 bases between the two ends.

This clonotype has a count of ten or more. The chain has TRBV5-1 and TRBJ2-1; D is unclear. Germline V gene sequence: CDR1 SGHRS, CDR2 YFSETQ. This CDR3 is built from 14 residues. The V and J ends lost 0 bases and 5 bases respectively, with 9 bases between them. DNA of the CDR3: TGCGCCAGCAGCTTGGTGGGAAGGCACAATGAGCAGTTCTTC. Translation gives CASSLVGRHNEQFF.

This sequence joins TRBV30 and TRBJ1-6; D is ambiguous. V was trimmed by 3 bases and J by 8 bases, leaving 11 bases between them. This CDR3 contains 13 residues. From germline, CDR1 is GTSNPN and CDR2 SVGIG (reference sequence). The CDR3 DNA reads as TGTGCCTGGAGCGGCACTCCTGATTCACCCCTCCACTTT. This codes for CAWSGTPDSPLHF.

In this sample, this clonotype turned up many times. This chain connects TRBV6-1 to TRBJ2-6; D unresolved. CDR3 size: 16 residues. Germline V gene sequence: CDR1 MNHNS, CDR2 SASEGT. The V gene lost 2 bases and the J gene lost 1 base, with 9 bases spanning the gap. CDR3 region: CASSENDGSGANVLTF. The DNA of the CDR3 is TGTGCCAGCAGTGAAAATGATGGATCTGGGGCCAACGTCCTGACTTTC.